This entry lists 20 T cell receptor beta chains sequenced from one sample in a study of Graves' ophthalmopathy and Graves' hyperthyroidism. CDR3 regions of TCR beta were amplified from RNA transcripts. Second-round multiplex PCR came after first-round RT-PCR with HTBI primers. TCRdb processed the multiplex PCR reads anew with MiXCR; each CDR3 protein has one entry. The sample holds 600,000 to 700,000 distinct CDR3 sequences, over 40% seen once. The sequencing input was peripheral blood. These receptors were collected from an adult man with Graves' ophthalmopathy.

A remark on this clonotype: A read error is possible here, since a much larger clone lies one base away. V usage is TRBV2 and J usage is TRBJ2-2, with 10 bases matching TRBD1. CDR1 is SNHLY, CDR2 FYNNEI, per germline. The CDR3 spans 15 residues. V lost 7 bases to trimming and J lost 5 bases; unmatched junction nucleotides: 7. CDR3 bases: TGTGCCAGCACCCTGGACAGGGGGGGGACCGGGGAGCTGTTTTTT. It yields the protein CASTLDRGGTGELFF.

Note on this clonotype: An end of the junction does not agree with germline; a read error may underlie this. V gene TRBV25-1 combines with J gene TRBJ1-3, with a possible D match to TRBD1 (6 bases). The CDR3 spans 15 residues. Germline V gene sequence: CDR1 MGHDK, CDR2 SYGVNS. The CDR3 DNA sequence: TGTGCCAGCAGTGAATACCAGGGGATTGGAGACACCATATATTTT. The encoded protein is CASSEYQGIGDTIYF.

The V and J genes are TRBV25-1 and TRBJ1-3, with 9 nucleotides matching TRBD1. V lost 10 bases, J lost 4 bases, and 2 bases stayed unmatched. The CDR3 is 12 amino acids. The V gene's germline CDR1 is MGHDK and CDR2 SYGVNS. This CDR3 reads CANRGQGNTIYF. The CDR3 DNA sequence: TGTGCCAACAGGGGGCAAGGAAACACCATATATTTT.

The sample holds many counts of this clonotype. The V and J genes are TRBV10-2 and TRBJ1-1; tentative D call: TRBD1 (5 bases). Per germline, CDR1 WSHSY and CDR2 SAAADI. The CDR3 is 13 amino acids. Between the trimmed V and J ends, which lost 6 bases and 1 base, there was a span of 9 bases. The CDR3 DNA follows: TGCGCCAGCAGCAGGGCAGAGAACACTGAAGCTTTCTTT. This translates into CASSRAENTEAFF.

The chain employs TRBV7-3 and TRBJ2-7; 15 bases agree with TRBD2. V lost 5 bases to trimming and J lost 3 bases; unmatched junction nucleotides: 5. The CDR3 is 16 residues long. The germline gives CDR1 SGHTA, CDR2 FQGTGA. CDR3 in amino acids: CASSPGLAGGLYEQYF. Written as DNA, the CDR3 is TGTGCCAGCAGCCCGGGACTAGCGGGGGGCCTCTACGAGCAGTACTTC. Together with reference TRBV7-3 and TRBJ2-7, the CDR3 gives the full variable domain: GAGVSQTPSNKVTEKGKYVELRCDPISGHTALYWYRQSLGQGPEFLIYFQGTGAADDSGLPNDRFFAVRPEGSVSTLKIQRTERGDSAVYLCASSPGLAGGLYEQYFGPGTRLTVT.

This clonotype came up many times. The V and J genes are TRBV10-3 and TRBJ2-7, with D maybe TRBD2 (6 bases). V lost 11 bases and J lost 1, with 18 bases in between. CDR3 length: 14 amino acids. The germline V gene has CDR1 ENHRY and CDR2 SYGVKD. The CDR3 spells CAVRGGQPSYEQYF. The CDR3 DNA follows: TGTGCCGTGAGGGGAGGTCAGCCTTCCTACGAGCAGTACTTC.

The rearrangement joins TRBV30 to TRBJ1-6; no clear D gene. The CDR3 consists of 14 residues. Germline loops: CDR1 GTSNPN, CDR2 SVGIG (reference sequence). V gave up 0 bases and J gave up 3 bases, with 6 bases separating them. This CDR3 reads CAWSVKGYNSPLHF. CDR3 DNA sequence: TGTGCCTGGAGTGTCAAGGGCTATAATTCACCCCTCCACTTT. Combining the CDR3 with reference TRBV30 and TRBJ1-6 gives the whole variable domain SQTIHQWPATLVQPVGSPLSLECTVEGTSNPNLYWYRQAAGRGLQLLFYSVGIGQISSEVPQNLSASRPQDRQFILSSKKLLLSDSGFYLCAWSVKGYNSPLHFGNGTRLTVT.

The count of this clonotype is one. V and J are TRBV2 and TRBJ1-5; D not resolved. Trimming took off 6 bases at V and 3 bases at J, with 12 bases between the two ends. In germline, CDR1 is SNHLY, CDR2 FYNNEI. The CDR3 is made up of 14 amino acids. The CDR3 sequence is CASRLGDPNQPQHF. The CDR3 DNA follows: TGTGCCAGCAGACTCGGGGATCCCAATCAGCCCCAGCATTTT. The full variable domain, rest sourced from reference TRBV2 and TRBJ1-5, is EPEVTQTPSHQVTQMGQEVILRCVPISNHLYFYWYRQILGQKVEFLVSFYNNEISEKSEIFDDQFSVERPDGSNFTLKIRSTKLEDSAMYFCASRLGDPNQPQHFGDGTRLSIL.

The V call is TRBV6-1, the J call TRBJ1-5; possibly TRBD1 for D (5 bases). The CDR3 totals 14 residues. With 6 bases removed from V and 4 bases from J, the gap between germline ends came to 13 bases. Germline V gene data show CDR1 as MNHNS and CDR2 as SASEGT. The CDR3: CASSSTAANQPQHF. In DNA, the CDR3 is TGTGCCAGCAGCTCGACAGCGGCTAATCAGCCCCAGCATTTT.

At least ten counts were recorded for this clonotype. This chain connects TRBV7-2 to TRBJ2-5; D unresolved. The CDR3 contains 12 residues. Trimming cost V 3 bases and J 5 bases, with 7 bases left between them. Germline loops: CDR1 SGHTA, CDR2 FQGNSA. CDR3 sequence reads: CASSFNWETQYF. CDR3 in DNA: TGTGCCAGCAGCTTTAATTGGGAGACCCAGTACTTC.

This clonotype was found many times. The V and J genes are TRBV20-1 and TRBJ2-5; 7 bases are a match to TRBD2. This CDR3 spans 14 amino acids. CDR1 and CDR2 (germline): DFQATT, SNEGSKA (reference sequence). The junction had 11 bases not matched to a gene; V was cut back by 6 bases and J by 4 bases. CDR3 sequence: CSAKPSGPRETQYF. CDR3 nucleotides: TGCAGTGCGAAGCCTAGCGGCCCCCGAGAGACCCAGTACTTC.

This clonotype occurred many times. The rearrangement uses TRBV6-5 and TRBJ2-5; D might be TRBD2 (7 bases). CDR1 is MNHEY and CDR2 is SVGAGI in the germline V gene. With 7 bases removed from V and 12 bases from J, the gap between germline ends came to 21 bases. The CDR3 is made up of 13 amino acids. The CDR3 DNA is TGTGCCAGCAATGTTGGTATGGGGGGGCGTAAGTACTTC. This sequence encodes CASNVGMGGRKYF.

This clonotype turned up a few times. This chain uses TRBV6-4 with TRBJ2-7; D remains unclear. This CDR3 contains 13 residues. V lost 2 bases and J lost 1, with 6 bases in between. Germline loops: CDR1 MRHNA, CDR2 SNTAGT. The CDR3 loop is CASSDIESYEQYF. CDR3 in DNA: TGTGCCAGCAGTGACATAGAGTCCTACGAGCAGTACTTC.

The rearrangement links TRBV10-3 to TRBJ1-2; TRBD1 is a possible D gene (6 bases). The CDR3 consists of 14 residues. V lost 10 bases and J 3 bases, leaving 18 bases between the germline ends. Germline CDR1 reads ENHRY; CDR2 reads SYGVKD. This CDR3 reads CASRSIRGDYGYTF. Here the CDR3 DNA reads TGTGCCAGCAGAAGCATCAGGGGTGACTATGGCTACACCTTC.

Remarks on this clonotype: The junction departs from germline at one end; a sequencing error may be responsible. The chain joins TRBV10-3 to TRBJ1-1; D remains unclear. This CDR3 has 14 residues. The germline V gene encodes CDR1 ENHRY and CDR2 SYGVKD. CDR3 DNA sequence: TGTGCCAGCAGTGAAGAGCCAGGCTACACTGAAGCTTTCTTT. Its translation is CASSEEPGYTEAFF.

The rearrangement joins TRBV29-1 to TRBJ1-2; a weak D match, TRBD1 (5 bases). The length of the CDR3 is 12 residues. V was cut by 5 bases and J by 8 bases, with 15 bases left in between. Looked up from germline, CDR1 is SQVTM and CDR2 is ANQGSEA. The CDR3 sequence is CSVFPGTSGYTF. As DNA, the CDR3 is TGCAGCGTTTTTCCAGGGACTAGCGGCTACACCTTC.

This clonotype was counted a few times. A read error is possible here, since a much larger clone lies one base away. The chain joins TRBV7-9 to TRBJ2-7; TRBD1 or TRBD2 may be the D gene (5 bases each). Germline CDR1 reads SEHNR; CDR2 reads FQNEAQ (reference sequence). This CDR3 contains 14 residues. Written as DNA, the CDR3 is TGTGCCAGCAGCTCATGGGACGTCTCCTACGACCAGTACTTC. Its protein is CASSSWDVSYDQYF.

V usage is TRBV7-8 and J usage is TRBJ2-5, with 7 bases aligning to TRBD2. The CDR3 loop spans 16 amino acids. Germline CDR1 and CDR2: SGHVS and FQNEAQ. V was pared by 2 bases and J by 4 bases, with 10 bases of the junction left unmatched. The CDR3 region has the DNA TGTGCCAGCAGCTTACAGGGAGCGGGGAGTGCAGAGACCCAGTACTTC. This sequence encodes CASSLQGAGSAETQYF.

This clonotype was seen ten or more times. The chain combines TRBV5-4 with TRBJ2-5, with 10 bases aligning to TRBD1. V lost 4 bases, J lost 5 bases, and 8 bases stayed unmatched. CDR3 length: 15 amino acids. Germline V lookup: CDR1 SGHNT, CDR2 YYREEE (reference sequence). The CDR3 DNA is TGTGCCAGCAGCCTCCGGACAGGGGGTCGTGAGACCCAGTACTTC. It is translated as CASSLRTGGRETQYF.

This clonotype came up many times. The chain couples TRBV19 to TRBJ1-2, with D hard to call. The CDR3 length is 12 residues. Deletions cut 7 bases from V and 8 bases from J, with 14 bases between. Germline CDR1 LNHDA, CDR2 SQIVND (reference sequence). The CDR3 DNA reads as TGTGCCAGTAATTTCCCGTCGGGAGGCTACACCTTC. This gives the protein CASNFPSGGYTF.